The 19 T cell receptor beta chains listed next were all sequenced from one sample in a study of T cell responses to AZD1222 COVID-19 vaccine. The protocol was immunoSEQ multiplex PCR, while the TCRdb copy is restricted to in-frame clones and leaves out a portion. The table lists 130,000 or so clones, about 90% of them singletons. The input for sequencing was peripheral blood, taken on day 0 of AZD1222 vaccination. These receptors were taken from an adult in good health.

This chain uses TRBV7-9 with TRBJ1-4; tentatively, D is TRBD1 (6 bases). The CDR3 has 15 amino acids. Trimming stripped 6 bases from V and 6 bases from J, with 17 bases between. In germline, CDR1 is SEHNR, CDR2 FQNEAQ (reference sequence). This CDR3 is CASSRQAGEDEKLFF. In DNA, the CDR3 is TGTGCCAGCAGTCGTCAGGCAGGGGAGGATGAAAAACTGTTTTTT.

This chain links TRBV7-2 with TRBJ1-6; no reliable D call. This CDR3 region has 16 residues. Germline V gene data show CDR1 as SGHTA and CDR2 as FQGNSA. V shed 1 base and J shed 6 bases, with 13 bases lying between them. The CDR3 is CASSLGPTSANSPLHF. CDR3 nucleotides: TGTGCCAGCAGCTTAGGCCCTACTAGCGCTAATTCACCCCTCCACTTT.

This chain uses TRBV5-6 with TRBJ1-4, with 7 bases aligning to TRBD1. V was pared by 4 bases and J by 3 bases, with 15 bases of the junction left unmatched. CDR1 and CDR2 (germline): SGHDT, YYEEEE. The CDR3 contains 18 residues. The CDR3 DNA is TGTGCCAGCAGCCCGCCTGGTCCTCGACAGGGCTCTAATGAAAAACTGTTTTTT. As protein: CASSPPGPRQGSNEKLFF.

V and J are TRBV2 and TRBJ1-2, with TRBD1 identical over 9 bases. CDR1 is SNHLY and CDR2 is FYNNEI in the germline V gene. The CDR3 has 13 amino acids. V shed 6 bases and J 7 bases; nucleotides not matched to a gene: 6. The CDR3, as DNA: TGTGCCAGCAGCGAGGACAGGGGAGTTGGCTACACCTTC. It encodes CASSEDRGVGYTF.

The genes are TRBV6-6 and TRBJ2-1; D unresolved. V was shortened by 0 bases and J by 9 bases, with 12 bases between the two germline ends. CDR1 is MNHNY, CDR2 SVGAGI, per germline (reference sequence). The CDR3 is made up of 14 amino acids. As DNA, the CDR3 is TGTGCCAGCAGTTACTCGACCACGGTCGGTGAGCAGTTCTTC. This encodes CASSYSTTVGEQFF.

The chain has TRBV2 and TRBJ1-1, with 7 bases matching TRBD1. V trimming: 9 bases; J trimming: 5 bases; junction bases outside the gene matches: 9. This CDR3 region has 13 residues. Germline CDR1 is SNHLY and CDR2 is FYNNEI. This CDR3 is CASTQGMVTEAFF. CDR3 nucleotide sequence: TGTGCCAGTACACAGGGGATGGTTACTGAAGCTTTCTTT.

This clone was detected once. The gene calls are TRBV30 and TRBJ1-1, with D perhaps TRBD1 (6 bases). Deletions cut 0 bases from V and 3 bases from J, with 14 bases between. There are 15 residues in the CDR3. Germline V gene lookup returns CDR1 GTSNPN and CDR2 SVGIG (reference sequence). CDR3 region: CAWSVSVRGDTEAFF. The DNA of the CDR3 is TGTGCCTGGAGTGTATCGGTGAGGGGGGACACTGAAGCTTTCTTT.

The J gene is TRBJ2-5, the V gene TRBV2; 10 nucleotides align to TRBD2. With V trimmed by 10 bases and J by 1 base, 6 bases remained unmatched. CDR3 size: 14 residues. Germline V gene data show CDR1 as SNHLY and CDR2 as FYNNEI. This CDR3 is CATQGTSVQETQYF. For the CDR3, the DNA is TGTGCCACCCAAGGGACTAGCGTCCAAGAGACCCAGTACTTC.

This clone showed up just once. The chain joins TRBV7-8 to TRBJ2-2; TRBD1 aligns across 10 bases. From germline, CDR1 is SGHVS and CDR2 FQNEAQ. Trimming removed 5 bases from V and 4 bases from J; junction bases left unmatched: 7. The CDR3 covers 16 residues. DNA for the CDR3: TGTGCCAGCAGCCAAAGACAGGGGGCGGTCACCGGGGAGCTGTTTTTT. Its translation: CASSQRQGAVTGELFF.

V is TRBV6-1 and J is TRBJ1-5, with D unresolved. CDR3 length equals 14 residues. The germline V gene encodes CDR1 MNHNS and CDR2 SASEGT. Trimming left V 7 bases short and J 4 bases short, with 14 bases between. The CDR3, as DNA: TGTGCCAGCACCGAGGGTCCTCTTAATCAGCCCCAGCATTTT. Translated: CASTEGPLNQPQHF.

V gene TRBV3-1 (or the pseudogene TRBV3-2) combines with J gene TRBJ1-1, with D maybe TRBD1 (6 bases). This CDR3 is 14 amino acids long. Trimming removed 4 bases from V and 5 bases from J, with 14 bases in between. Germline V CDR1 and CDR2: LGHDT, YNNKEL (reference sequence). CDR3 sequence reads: CASSPKGGWTEAFF. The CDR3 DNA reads TGTGCCAGCAGCCCCAAGGGGGGGTGGACTGAAGCTTTCTTT.

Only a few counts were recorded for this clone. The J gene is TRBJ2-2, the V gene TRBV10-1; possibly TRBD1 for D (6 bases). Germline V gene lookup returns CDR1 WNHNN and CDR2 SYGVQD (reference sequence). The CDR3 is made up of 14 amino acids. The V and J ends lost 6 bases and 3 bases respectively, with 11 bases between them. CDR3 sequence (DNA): TGCGCCAGCAGAGCAGGGGCGCACACCGGGGAGCTGTTTTTT. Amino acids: CASRAGAHTGELFF.

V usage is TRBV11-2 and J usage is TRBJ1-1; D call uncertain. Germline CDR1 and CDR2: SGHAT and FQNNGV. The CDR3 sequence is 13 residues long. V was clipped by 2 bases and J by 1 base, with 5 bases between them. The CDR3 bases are TGTGCCAGCAGCTTACGGGCGAACACTGAAGCTTTCTTT. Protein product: CASSLRANTEAFF.

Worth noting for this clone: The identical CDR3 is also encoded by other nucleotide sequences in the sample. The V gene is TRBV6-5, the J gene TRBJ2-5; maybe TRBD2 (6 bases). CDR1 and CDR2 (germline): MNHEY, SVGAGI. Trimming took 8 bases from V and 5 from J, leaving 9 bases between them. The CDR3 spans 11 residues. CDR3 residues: CASVGGETQYF. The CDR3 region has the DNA TGTGCCAGCGTAGGAGGGGAGACCCAGTACTTC.

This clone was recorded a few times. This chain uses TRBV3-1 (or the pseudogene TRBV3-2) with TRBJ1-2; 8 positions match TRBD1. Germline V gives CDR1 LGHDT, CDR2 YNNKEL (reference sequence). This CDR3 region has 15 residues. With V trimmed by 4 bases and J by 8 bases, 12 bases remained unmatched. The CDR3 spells CASSRNDQGAGGYTF. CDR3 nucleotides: TGTGCCAGCAGCCGAAATGATCAGGGGGCGGGAGGCTACACCTTC.

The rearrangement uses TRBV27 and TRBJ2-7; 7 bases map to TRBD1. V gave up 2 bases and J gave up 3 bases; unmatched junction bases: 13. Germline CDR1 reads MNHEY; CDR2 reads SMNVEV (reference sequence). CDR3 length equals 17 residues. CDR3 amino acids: CASSLRRLTGIFYEQYF. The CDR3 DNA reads TGTGCCAGCAGTTTACGTAGGTTGACAGGGATCTTCTACGAGCAGTACTTC.

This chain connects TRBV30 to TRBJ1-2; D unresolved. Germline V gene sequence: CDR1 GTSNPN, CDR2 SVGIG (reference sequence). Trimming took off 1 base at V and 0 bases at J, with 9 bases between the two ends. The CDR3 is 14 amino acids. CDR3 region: CAWSGTSANYGYTF. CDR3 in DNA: TGTGCCTGGAGTGGTACTTCAGCTAACTATGGCTACACCTTC. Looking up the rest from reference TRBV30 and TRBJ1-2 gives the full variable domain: SQTIHQWPATLVQPVGSPLSLECTVEGTSNPNLYWYRQAAGRGLQLLFYSVGIGQISSEVPQNLSASRPQDRQFILSSKKLLLSDSGFYLCAWSGTSANYGYTFGSGTRLTVV.

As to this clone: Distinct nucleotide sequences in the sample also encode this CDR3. CDR3 residues: CATSRDRGWETQYF. The DNA for the CDR3 is TGTGCCACCAGCAGAGACAGGGGGTGGGAGACCCAGTACTTC. The J gene is TRBJ2-5, the V gene TRBV15; TRBD1 matches 7 bases. Trimming at V came to 0 bases and at J to 5 bases, leaving 3 bases not matched to a gene. Germline values: CDR1 LNHNV, CDR2 YYDKDF (reference sequence). The CDR3 contains 14 residues.

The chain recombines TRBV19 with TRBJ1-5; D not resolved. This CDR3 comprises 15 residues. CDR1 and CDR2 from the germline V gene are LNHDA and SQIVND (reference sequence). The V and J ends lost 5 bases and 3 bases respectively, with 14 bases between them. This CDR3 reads CASSWRWADNQPQHF. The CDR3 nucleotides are TGTGCCAGTAGTTGGAGGTGGGCCGACAATCAGCCCCAGCATTTT.